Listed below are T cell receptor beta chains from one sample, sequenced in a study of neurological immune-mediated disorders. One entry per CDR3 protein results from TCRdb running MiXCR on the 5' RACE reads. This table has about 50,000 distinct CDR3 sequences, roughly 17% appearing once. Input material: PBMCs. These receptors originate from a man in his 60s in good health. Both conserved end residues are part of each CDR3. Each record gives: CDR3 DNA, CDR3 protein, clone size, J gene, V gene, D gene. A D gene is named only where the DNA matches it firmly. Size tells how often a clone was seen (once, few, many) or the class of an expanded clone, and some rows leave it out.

DNA: TGCAGTGCTTTCATTCAGGACAGCTATGGCTACACCTTC
CDR3: CSAFIQDSYGYTF
size: many
J: TRBJ1-2
V: TRBV20-1
D: .

DNA: TGTGCCAGCAGCTCCCGGGACAGAACGGGTCAGCCCCAGCATTTT
CDR3: CASSSRDRTGQPQHF
size: many
J: TRBJ1-5
V: TRBV28
D: TRBD1

DNA: TGTGCCATCACCTGGGGGAGTTCGGACTATGGCTACACCTTC
CDR3: CAITWGSSDYGYTF
size: many
J: TRBJ1-2
V: TRBV10-3
D: .

DNA: TGCGCCAGCAGCCGGCTAGCGGGAGAGGATGAGCAGTTCTTC
CDR3: CASSRLAGEDEQFF
size: many
J: TRBJ2-1
V: TRBV5-1
D: TRBD2

DNA: TGCAGTTCTATAGGTTTAGCGGGAGTAGGGAATGAGCAGTTCTTC
CDR3: CSSIGLAGVGNEQFF
size: .
J: TRBJ2-1
V: TRBV20-1
D: TRBD2

DNA: TGCGCCAGCAGCTCCTTACTAGTTAGCAATGAGCAGTTCTTC
CDR3: CASSSLLVSNEQFF
size: many
J: TRBJ2-1
V: TRBV5-1
D: .

DNA: TGTGCCAGCAGTCCCGGGACATCCAACTACGAGCAGTACTTC
CDR3: CASSPGTSNYEQYF
size: many
J: TRBJ2-7
V: TRBV28
D: .

DNA: TGTGCCAGCAGCCAAACCCTCGGCACTGAAGCTTTCTTT
CDR3: CASSQTLGTEAFF
size: .
J: TRBJ1-1
V: TRBV14
D: .

DNA: TGTGCCAGCAGCCAAGGCTTTGATCGAGCGGGGGAGCAGTACTTC
CDR3: CASSQGFDRAGEQYF
size: .
J: TRBJ2-7
V: TRBV3-1
D: TRBD2

DNA: TGTGCCAGCAGCCAAGATCTTACTAGAAGGTCGGGTACGCAGTATTTT
CDR3: CASSQDLTRRSGTQYF
size: many
J: TRBJ2-3
V: TRBV14
D: .

DNA: TGTGCCAGCAGCTCCCGGGGGACCGGCGAGCAGTACTTC
CDR3: CASSSRGTGEQYF
size: many
J: TRBJ2-7
V: TRBV7-2
D: .

DNA: TGTGCCAGCAGCTTACTCCCCCGAGAGACCCAGTACTTC
CDR3: CASSLLPRETQYF
size: .
J: TRBJ2-5
V: TRBV11-3
D: .

DNA: TGTGCCAGCAGCTTCGGGGCCCAAGAGACCCAGTACTTC
CDR3: CASSFGAQETQYF
size: many
J: TRBJ2-5
V: TRBV7-3
D: .

DNA: TGTGCCAGCGTGCTCGGTCTGAGTACCGGGGAGCTGTTTTTT
CDR3: CASVLGLSTGELFF
size: many
J: TRBJ2-2
V: TRBV28
D: .

DNA: TGTGCCAGCAGTTACCGGACGGGGCGGGGAGCTTTCTTT
CDR3: CASSYRTGRGAFF
size: many
J: TRBJ1-1
V: TRBV6-2/TRBV6-3
D: .

DNA: TGTGCCAGCAGCTGGGGGGGGGATACGCAGTATTTT
CDR3: CASSWGGDTQYF
size: many
J: TRBJ2-3
V: TRBV11-2
D: TRBD2

DNA: TGCAGTGCTAGAGGCTACGGGGGACGGTGGGAGACCCAGTACTTC
CDR3: CSARGYGGRWETQYF
size: many
J: TRBJ2-5
V: TRBV20-1
D: .

DNA: TGTGCCAGCAGCTTAGATGACGGCGGGGCTAGCGGAGGCAATGAGCAGTTCTTC
CDR3: CASSLDDGGASGGNEQFF
size: .
J: TRBJ2-1
V: TRBV11-3
D: TRBD2